What follows is one T cell receptor (beta chain) and its context. Its antigen is unidentified. The data belong to a study of T cells in localized non-small cell lung cancer. Study findings and constraints: Because researchers sequenced only one region of the tumor, heterogeneity is still possible. Prolonged overall survival went with higher T cell density in the blood. For the top 100 tumor clones, a median about 62 also appeared in adjacent lung. Uninvolved adjacent lung had higher T cell clonality than tumor and all other tissues.

Trimming took 7 bases from V and 3 from J, leaving 13 bases between them. The CDR3 extends over 14 amino acids. The V gene's germline CDR1 is MNHNS and CDR2 SASEGT. Sequenced by immunoSEQ multiplex PCR; TCRdb stores in-frame clones only, minus some. The sample has about 59,000 clones; about nine tenths are singletons. V is TRBV6-1 and J is TRBJ2-1; weak D call: TRBD2 (5 bases). The receptor was derived from a man between 40 and 70 years old with stage I lung adenocarcinoma. This specimen was peripheral blood, taken before any cancer treatment. Here the CDR3 DNA reads TGTGCCAGCACCCCCGGAGGAAGCTACAATGAGCAGTTCTTC. Amino acid sequence: CASTPGGSYNEQFF.